These 27 T cell receptor beta chains came from one sample sequenced in a study of cytomegalovirus exposure and HLA in healthy donors. The data were produced by immunoSEQ multiplex PCR, yet TCRdb's version contains in-frame clones alone and is incomplete. The sample lists 250,000 to 300,000 clones; 90% were seen once. The sequenced material came from PBMCs. The receptors here all came from a woman aged 18-29 years in good health and CMV-seronegative.

This clone was counted a single time. The chain links TRBV21-1 to TRBJ1-6; the table's D gene call, TRBD1, was not cross checked with the DNA. TRBV21-1 is a known pseudogene. This CDR3 is built from 16 residues. This CDR3 reads CASSITGASGNSPLHF. For the CDR3, the DNA is TGTGCCAGCAGCATAACAGGGGCATCAGGTAATTCACCCCTCCACTTT.

The V gene is TRBV4-1, the J gene TRBJ2-1; weak D call: TRBD2 (6 bases). This CDR3 contains 16 residues. Trimming removed 0 bases from V and 2 bases from J, with 11 bases in between. Germline values: CDR1 MGHRA, CDR2 YSYEKL. Here the CDR3 reads CASSQDLAIPYNEQFF. In DNA form, the CDR3 reads TGCGCCAGCAGCCAAGATCTAGCGATCCCCTACAATGAGCAGTTCTTC.

This rearrangement joins TRBV4-3 to TRBJ1-2, with D unclear. Germline V gene data show CDR1 as LGHNA and CDR2 as YSLEER. Trimming took 1 base from V and 2 from J, leaving 11 bases between them. The CDR3 has 15 amino acids. The CDR3 spells CASSQGNAGNYGYTF. In DNA, the CDR3 is TGCGCCAGCAGCCAAGGCAATGCGGGGAACTATGGCTACACCTTC.

The rearrangement joins TRBV11-1 to TRBJ1-1, with 9 bases matching TRBD1. This CDR3 contains 14 residues. V gave up 6 bases and J gave up 3 bases; unmatched junction bases: 5. Germline assignment: CDR1 SGHAT and CDR2 FQDESV (reference sequence). CDR3 sequence reads: CASSPDRGDTEAFF. The CDR3 DNA sequence: TGTGCCAGCAGTCCAGACAGGGGGGACACTGAAGCTTTCTTT.

V gene TRBV19 combines with J gene TRBJ1-2; TRBD1 might be the D (5 bases). The CDR3 consists of 16 residues. From germline, CDR1 is LNHDA and CDR2 SQIVND (reference sequence). Trimming removed 9 bases from V and 4 bases from J, with 24 bases in between. The CDR3 sequence: CASQPLGGGPIYGYTF. The CDR3 DNA reads as TGTGCCAGCCAACCCTTGGGGGGGGGACCAATCTATGGCTACACCTTC.

The genes are TRBV5-1 and TRBJ1-3; 8 bases agree with TRBD1. The ends lost 3 bases at V and 0 bases at J; junction bases unmatched: 2. The CDR3 totals 15 residues. The germline CDR1 and CDR2 sequences are SGHRS and YFSETQ. CDR3 nucleotides: TGCGCCAGCAGCTGGACAGGGCTCTCTGGAAACACCATATATTTT. It codes for CASSWTGLSGNTIYF. Variable domain in full (rest from reference TRBV5-1 and TRBJ1-3): KAGVTQTPRYLIKTRGQQVTLSCSPISGHRSVSWYQQTPGQGLQFLFEYFSETQRNKGNFPGRFSGRQFSNSRSEMNVSTLELGDSALYLCASSWTGLSGNTIYFGEGSWLTVV.

The chain recombines TRBV2 with TRBJ1-2, with D possibly TRBD1 on 5 matching bases. This CDR3 is built from 13 residues. Germline CDR1 is SNHLY and CDR2 is FYNNEI. Trimming removed 8 bases from V and 3 bases from J, with 13 bases in between. CDR3 residues: CASCLRGDYGYTF. In DNA, the CDR3 is TGTGCCAGCTGTCTTAGGGGTGACTATGGCTACACCTTC. Complete variable domain (other parts from reference TRBV2 and TRBJ1-2): EPEVTQTPSHQVTQMGQEVILRCVPISNHLYFYWYRQILGQKVEFLVSFYNNEISEKSEIFDDQFSVERPDGSNFTLKIRSTKLEDSAMYFCASCLRGDYGYTFGSGTRLTVV.

The chain joins TRBV29-1 to TRBJ2-1; 9 nucleotides align to TRBD2. In germline, CDR1 is SQVTM, CDR2 ANQGSEA. This CDR3 spans 14 amino acids. The trim removed 4 bases at V and 2 bases at J, leaving 3 bases unmatched. CDR3: CSVARGGPYNEQFF. The CDR3 bases are TGCAGCGTTGCGCGGGGGGGCCCCTACAATGAGCAGTTCTTC.

The chain employs TRBV10-3 and TRBJ1-1; D possibly corresponds to TRBD1 (5 bases). This CDR3 comprises 16 residues. Germline CDR1 and CDR2: ENHRY and SYGVKD. Trimming cost V 2 bases and J 4 bases, with 17 bases left between them. CDR3 loop: CAISEIVRDYGTEAFF. The CDR3 nucleotides are TGTGCCATCAGTGAGATAGTCAGGGACTACGGCACTGAAGCTTTCTTT.

This clone occurred once. This chain uses TRBV27 with TRBJ1-2, with D possibly TRBD1 on 6 matching bases. The germline CDR1 and CDR2 sequences are MNHEY and SMNVEV (reference sequence). V dropped 4 bases and J dropped 7 bases, with 13 bases sitting between them. The CDR3 sequence is 13 residues long. The CDR3 loop is CASSSFTGFGYTF. The CDR3 DNA reads as TGTGCCAGCAGTTCTTTTACAGGGTTTGGCTACACCTTC.

CDR3 region: CASSTSGTGMGMGSAFF. CDR3 DNA sequence: TGTGCCAGCAGTACTTCCGGGACAGGGATGGGGATGGGGAGTGCTTTCTTT. V and J are TRBV27 and TRBJ1-1, with TRBD1 identical over 9 bases. This CDR3 comprises 17 residues. From germline, CDR1 is MNHEY and CDR2 SMNVEV (reference sequence). V trimming: 5 bases; J trimming: 11 bases; junction bases outside the gene matches: 21.

The V call is TRBV2, the J call TRBJ2-7; 11 positions agree with TRBD2. CDR1 SNHLY and CDR2 FYNNEI come from the germline V gene. J was trimmed by 7 bases and V by 2 bases; bases with no gene match: 7. The CDR3 has 15 amino acids. In DNA, the CDR3 is TGTGCCAGCAGTGAATTAGGTCTAGCGGGGGGAGAGCAGTACTTC. It translates to CASSELGLAGGEQYF.

This chain joins TRBV27 and TRBJ1-1; D is perhaps TRBD1 (6 bases). Trimming removed 5 bases at V and 4 bases at J, with 17 bases between. This CDR3 is built from 15 residues. Germline V gene lookup returns CDR1 MNHEY and CDR2 SMNVEV (reference sequence). Here the CDR3 reads CASSPLTGRGTEAFF. CDR3 coding DNA: TGTGCCAGCAGTCCACTCACAGGGAGGGGCACTGAAGCTTTCTTT.

The rearrangement links TRBV15 to TRBJ1-1; no clear D gene. V lost 1 base and J lost 5, with 8 bases in between. The CDR3 extends over 13 amino acids. Germline V lookup: CDR1 LNHNV, CDR2 YYDKDF (reference sequence). CDR3 nucleotide sequence: TGTGCCACCAGCAGAGGCTCGGGGACTGAAGCTTTCTTT. It yields the protein CATSRGSGTEAFF.

The rearrangement joins TRBV19 to TRBJ2-5; TRBD2 matches at 8 bases. CDR3 length equals 14 residues. Trimming took 7 bases from V and 1 from J; bases not matched to a gene: 5. CDR1 LNHDA and CDR2 SQIVND come from the germline V gene (reference sequence). CDR3 nucleotide sequence: TGTGCCAGTAATGAGCGGGGGATCCAAGAGACCCAGTACTTC. It yields the protein CASNERGIQETQYF.

This rearrangement joins TRBV9 to TRBJ1-3; 9 bases fit TRBD1. The V and J ends lost 4 bases and 9 bases, in that order; junction bases with no gene match: 20. The CDR3 has 18 amino acids. Germline-derived CDR1 and CDR2 are SGDLS and YYNGEE. The CDR3 loop reads CASSLSPGTGLGQSTIYF. DNA of the CDR3: TGTGCCAGCAGCCTAAGTCCCGGGACAGGGCTTGGGCAGAGCACCATATATTTT.

This clone has just one count. This chain joins TRBV5-4 and TRBJ1-4; possibly TRBD1 for D (6 bases). Germline V gene sequence: CDR1 SGHNT, CDR2 YYREEE (reference sequence). The CDR3 extends over 15 amino acids. V lost 4 bases and J lost 8, with 18 bases in between. CDR3 DNA: TGTGCCAGCAGCACTTTCTCTCGGACAGACGAAAAACTGTTTTTT. It encodes CASSTFSRTDEKLFF.

V and J are TRBV5-1 and TRBJ1-3; a weak D match, TRBD1 (5 bases). V was trimmed by 0 bases and J by 1 base, leaving 11 bases between them. Germline values: CDR1 SGHRS, CDR2 YFSETQ. This CDR3 has 16 amino acids. CDR3 sequence: CASSLDRIQSGNTIYF. Here the CDR3 DNA reads TGCGCCAGCAGCTTGGACAGGATACAGTCTGGAAACACCATATATTTT.

The chain couples TRBV9 to TRBJ2-5, with D perhaps TRBD1 (5 bases). The germline V gene encodes CDR1 SGDLS and CDR2 YYNGEE. V lost 5 bases to trimming and J lost 2 bases, with 13 bases between them. The CDR3 contains 14 residues. The CDR3 spells CASSEAGNQETQYF. The CDR3 bases are TGTGCCAGCAGTGAGGCAGGGAATCAAGAGACCCAGTACTTC.

The V gene is TRBV13, the J gene TRBJ2-1; 11 positions agree with TRBD2. Unmatched junction bases numbered 6, after V lost 2 bases and J lost 0 bases. Germline V gene lookup returns CDR1 PRHDT and CDR2 FYEKMQ (reference sequence). The CDR3 is 18 amino acids. CDR3 sequence reads: CASSLLASGGSSYNEQFF. In DNA form, the CDR3 reads TGTGCCAGCAGCTTACTGGCTAGCGGGGGGAGCTCCTACAATGAGCAGTTCTTC.

This clone has a handful of counts. The chain uses TRBV19 and TRBJ2-5; no firm D call. Per germline, CDR1 LNHDA and CDR2 SQIVND (reference sequence). V lost 3 bases and J 2 bases, leaving 7 bases between the germline ends. There are 13 residues in the CDR3. The CDR3 loop reads CASSIAKQETQYF. Here the CDR3 DNA reads TGTGCCAGTAGTATCGCGAAGCAAGAGACCCAGTACTTC. Based on the CDR3 plus reference TRBV19 and TRBJ2-5, the full variable domain is DGGITQSPKYLFRKEGQNVTLSCEQNLNHDAMYWYRQDPGQGLRLIYYSQIVNDFQKGDIAEGYSVSREKKESFPLTVTSAQKNPTAFYLCASSIAKQETQYFGPGTRLLVL.

The chain is built from TRBV25-1 and TRBJ2-1; TRBD2 agrees at 13 bases. The V gene end was trimmed by 3 bases and the J gene end by 4 bases; junction bases not matched to a gene: 3. CDR1 is MGHDK and CDR2 is SYGVNS in the germline V gene. The CDR3 totals 16 residues. The CDR3 reads CASSDRTSGSYNEQFF. The CDR3 region has the DNA TGTGCCAGCAGTGATCGGACTAGCGGGAGTTACAATGAGCAGTTCTTC.

This clone was detected a few times. The rearrangement uses TRBV4-1 and TRBJ1-5; weak D call: TRBD1 (5 bases). With 4 bases removed from V and 3 bases from J, the gap between germline ends came to 16 bases. This CDR3 is built from 16 residues. Germline CDR1 reads MGHRA; CDR2 reads YSYEKL. The CDR3 nucleotides read TGCGCCAGCAGCCCACAAGCTCAGGGCAACAATCAGCCCCAGCATTTT. It yields the protein CASSPQAQGNNQPQHF.

The chain uses TRBV19 and TRBJ2-3; 11 bases match TRBD2. Germline CDR1 is LNHDA and CDR2 is SQIVND (reference sequence). The CDR3 contains 16 residues. V lost 3 bases and J lost 0; bases outside the gene matches: 2. This CDR3 reads CASSMASGGSTDTQYF. In DNA form, the CDR3 reads TGTGCCAGTAGTATGGCTAGCGGGGGGAGCACAGATACGCAGTATTTT.

The CDR3 loop is CASSSGLGLNTEAFF. CDR3 coding DNA: TGTGCCAGCAGCTCAGGACTGGGTTTGAACACTGAAGCTTTCTTT. J is TRBJ1-1 and V is TRBV14; D is ambiguous. Germline CDR1 SGHDN, CDR2 FVKESK. This CDR3 is 15 amino acids long. Trimming removed 5 bases from V and 0 bases from J, with 13 bases in between.

This clone was counted a single time. The gene calls are TRBV5-1 and TRBJ2-4, with a weak D call TRBD1 (8 bases). From germline, CDR1 is SGHRS and CDR2 YFSETQ. V was pared by 1 base and J by 1 base, with 21 bases between. The CDR3 runs 19 residues. The CDR3: CASSLSTGEGSFAKNIQYF. The CDR3 DNA reads TGCGCCAGCAGCTTGTCGACAGGGGAGGGATCCTTCGCCAAAAACATTCAGTACTTC. Complete variable domain (other parts from reference TRBV5-1 and TRBJ2-4): KAGVTQTPRYLIKTRGQQVTLSCSPISGHRSVSWYQQTPGQGLQFLFEYFSETQRNKGNFPGRFSGRQFSNSRSEMNVSTLELGDSALYLCASSLSTGEGSFAKNIQYFGAGTRLSVL.

The chain uses TRBV5-5 and TRBJ1-2, with D possibly being TRBD1 (6 bases). V was clipped by 4 bases and J by 3 bases, with 13 bases between them. The CDR3 spans 14 residues. Germline CDR1 and CDR2: SGHKS and YYEKEE (reference sequence). CDR3 residues: CASSIRTEDYGYTF. The CDR3 nucleotides are TGTGCCAGCAGCATCCGGACAGAAGACTATGGCTACACCTTC.